This T cell receptor (beta chain) appears in the sequencing data of a study of early T cells in non-severe SARS-CoV-2 infection. Findings and caveats of the study: VDJdb-based matching was biased toward anti-spike CD8 responses and missed private and CD4 specificities.

Concerning this clonotype: Its antigen is undetermined.

CDR1 is SQVTM and CDR2 is ANQGSEA in the germline V gene. Trimming removed 0 bases at V and 12 bases at J, with 9 bases between. The CDR3 has 11 residues. TCRdb analysed the 5' RACE reads with MiXCR anew, one entry per CDR3 protein. The table has roughly 81,000 distinct CDR3 sequences, roughly an eighth seen once. The TCR comes from an adult who was a healthcare worker with PCR-confirmed SARS-CoV-2 infection or an uninfected control (not recorded which). V and J are TRBV29-1 and TRBJ2-1; unclear D gene. The specimen was whole blood. CDR3 loop: CSVEDYKAQFF. In DNA form, the CDR3 reads TGCAGCGTTGAAGACTATAAGGCGCAGTTCTTC.